The rows below give T cell receptor beta chains drawn from one sample of a study of shared clonotypes between healthy human individuals. Here immunoSEQ multiplex PCR was the method, and the copy in TCRdb shows in-frame clones only, minus some. This table holds some 1.1 million clones, around three quarters found once. What was sequenced was memory CD4+ T cells from PBMCs. Receptor source: a man between 18 and 29 years old in good health. Some clones in this sample may be carry-over from other donors' samples. Each CDR3 is given with its conserved first and last residue. Each record gives: D gene, V gene, J gene, clone size, CDR3 DNA, CDR3 protein. D genes are given only for firm matches. Clone size is stated in some rows and not others, as once, few, many or a class when expanded.

TRBD1	TRBV30	TRBJ2-1	few	TGTGCCTGGAGTACCGGGACAGAGCCCTCCTACAATGAGCAGTTCTTC	CAWSTGTEPSYNEQFF
NA	TRBV6-5	TRBJ1-1	NA	TGTGCCAGCAGTGACTCCACGTCAGAACGGGCTTTCTTT	CASSDSTSERAFF
NA	TRBV5-1	TRBJ2-2	NA	TGCGCCAGCAGCTTGGGAGGGAATTCGGACACCGGGGAGCTGTTTTTT	CASSLGGNSDTGELFF
NA	TRBV6-5	TRBJ1-4	few	TGTGCCAGCAGCACCGGAGGGGGGAAACTGTTTTTT	CASSTGGGKLFF
NA	TRBV6-6	TRBJ2-7	NA	TGTGCCAGCAGTAAGGCTCCAGGGCCCTACTACGAGCAGTACTTC	CASSKAPGPYYEQYF
NA	TRBV7-2	TRBJ2-5	NA	TGTGCCAGCAGTTCCAACCGGGGGAAAGAGACCCAGTACTTC	CASSSNRGKETQYF
NA	TRBV7-9	TRBJ1-2	NA	TGTGCCAGCAGCACCCGACCCCAGTGGGCAGTCTATGGCTACACCTTC	CASSTRPQWAVYGYTF
NA	TRBV19	TRBJ1-4	NA	TGTGCCAGCGGGGGGGCCGGCAAGGAACTGTTTTTT	CASGGAGKELFF
NA	TRBV2	TRBJ2-1	NA	TGTGCCAGCAGTGCCCCGTCACTGATCGGGCAGTTCTTC	CASSAPSLIGQFF
NA	TRBV18	TRBJ2-1	few	TGTGCCAGCTCACCGTTGGGAAGCTCCTACAATGAGCAGTTCTTC	CASSPLGSSYNEQFF
NA	TRBV20-1	TRBJ2-7	NA	TGCAGTGCTGGGACCTACGAGCAGTACTTC	CSAGTYEQYF
NA	TRBV11-1	TRBJ2-1	NA	TGTGCCAGCAGCTCGGACTTCCATGTTTGGCAGTTCTTC	CASSSDFHVWQFF
NA	TRBV30	TRBJ1-4	NA	TGTGCCTGGAGCGGGACGGATGATGAAAAACTGTTTTTT	CAWSGTDDEKLFF
NA	TRBV15	TRBJ1-1	NA	TGTGCCACCAGCACCCAGTTAGGCCCGAACACTGAAGCTTTCTTT	CATSTQLGPNTEAFF
NA	TRBV10-1	TRBJ2-3	NA	TGCGCCAGCAGTGAGGGGTCAGGGACGGCGACGCAGTATTTT	CASSEGSGTATQYF
TRBD1	TRBV7-8	TRBJ1-1	NA	TGTGCCAGCATCCAAGGGACAGGTCGCATGAACACTGAAGCTTTCTTT	CASIQGTGRMNTEAFF
NA	TRBV29-1	TRBJ2-1	NA	TGCAGCGTTGAGAGAAATGAGCAGTTCTTC	CSVERNEQFF
NA	TRBV5-1	TRBJ2-2	NA	TGCGCCAGCAGCTTAGGAGAGGGTTGGGACACCGGGGAGCTGTTTTTT	CASSLGEGWDTGELFF
NA	TRBV28	TRBJ2-3	few	TGTGCCAGCAGTTTAATCCCTAGGGAGACAGATACGCAGTATTTT	CASSLIPRETDTQYF
TRBD1	TRBV19	TRBJ1-2	NA	TGTGCCAGTAGTATTGGTGCAGGGGGATCTGGCTACACCTTC	CASSIGAGGSGYTF
NA	TRBV13	TRBJ2-3	NA	TGTGCCAGCAGCTCCCGGCTCCCTGGAGATACGCAGTATTTT	CASSSRLPGDTQYF
NA	TRBV29-1	TRBJ2-2	NA	TGCAGCGTTGGAGGTCGAGACAGGCTGAACACCGGGGAGCTGTTTTTT	CSVGGRDRLNTGELFF
NA	TRBV2	TRBJ2-7	few	TGTGCCAGCAGGGTTAGCTCCTACGAGCAGTACTTC	CASRVSSYEQYF
TRBD1	TRBV4-1	TRBJ2-7	few	TGCGCCAGCAGCCAAGCACCCGGACAGGGGGCGCCCTACGAGCAGTACTTC	CASSQAPGQGAPYEQYF
NA	TRBV28	TRBJ2-5	NA	TGTGCCAGCAGTTTTCGCCTCAGCATCCGGGAGACCCAGTACTTC	CASSFRLSIRETQYF